Given below is one T cell receptor (beta chain) in context. As yet, its antigen is unknown. TCRdb's table, derived via immunoSEQ multiplex PCR, lists solely in-frame clones and lacks some. The data contain about 86,000 clones, approximately 90% of them singletons. This sample is drawn from a study of T cell responses to AZD1222 COVID-19 vaccine. Study-level findings and limits: CD4 TCRs linked to vaccination spanned spike, dominating at 160-218 and 743-854. The study reported that nearly half of spike-specific TCRs target unmutated variant regions.

Germline-derived CDR1 and CDR2 are SGHTS and YDEGEE. V was pared by 4 bases and J by 2 bases, with 13 bases between. The CDR3 runs 14 residues. Second-dose recipients at about 4 or about 12 weeks were treated as one pooled group. The rearrangement uses TRBV5-8 and TRBJ2-7; D gene unclear. The receptor was isolated from an adult who received the AZD1222 COVID-19 vaccine. Here the sequenced sample was peripheral blood, taken 28 days after the second AZD1222 dose. CDR3 in DNA: TGTGCCAGCAGCCTCCAGTTGGGTACCTACGAGCAGTACTTC. This translates into CASSLQLGTYEQYF.